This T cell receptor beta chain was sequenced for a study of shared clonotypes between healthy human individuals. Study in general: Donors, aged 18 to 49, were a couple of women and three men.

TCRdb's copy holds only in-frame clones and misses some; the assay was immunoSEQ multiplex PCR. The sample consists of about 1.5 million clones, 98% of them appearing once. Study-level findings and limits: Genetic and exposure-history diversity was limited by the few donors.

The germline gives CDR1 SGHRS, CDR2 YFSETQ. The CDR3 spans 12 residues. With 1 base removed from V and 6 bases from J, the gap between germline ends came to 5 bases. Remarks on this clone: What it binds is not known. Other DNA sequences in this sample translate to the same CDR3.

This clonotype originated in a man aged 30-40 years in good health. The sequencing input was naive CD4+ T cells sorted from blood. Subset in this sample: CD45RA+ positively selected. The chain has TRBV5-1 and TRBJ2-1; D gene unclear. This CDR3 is CASSLTGNEQFF. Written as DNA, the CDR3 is TGCGCCAGCAGCTTGACTGGCAATGAGCAGTTCTTC. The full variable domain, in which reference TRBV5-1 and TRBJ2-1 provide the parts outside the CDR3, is KAGVTQTPRYLIKTRGQQVTLSCSPISGHRSVSWYQQTPGQGLQFLFEYFSETQRNKGNFPGRFSGRQFSNSRSEMNVSTLELGDSALYLCASSLTGNEQFFGPGTRLTVL.